Below, one T cell receptor (beta chain) is given with its context. Its antigen is undetermined. These data are taken from a study of CXCR3-negative and CXCR3-positive naive CD8 T cells. Notes on the study in general: The study found CXCR3 expression partially decreased after cryopreservation and ran most assays on fresh PBMCs. In both naive subsets diversity was comparably high, whereas memory CD8+ cells showed much lower diversity. Memory cells diverged, while naive CXCR3-positive and CXCR3-negative cells had similar TRBV-TRBJ usage.

This CDR3 spans 14 amino acids. From germline, CDR1 is SGDLS and CDR2 YYNGEE. In triplicate, each CD8+ T cell subset was sorted at 300,000 cells per replicate. Each TRB cDNA library was prepared by 5' RACE (with UMI labels). From its re-call of the 5' RACE reads, TCRdb lists each CDR3 protein once, without DNA. The sample has more than 45,000 distinct CDR3 sequences, and its top ten clones hold 15%. The receptor was isolated from a human donor in good health. Some clones in this sample may be carry-over from other donors' samples. The rearrangement joins TRBV9 to TRBJ1-1; TCRdb's D call, TRBD1, is unchecked because there is no DNA. Source material: memory CD8+ T cells from blood. CDR3 sequence: CASSVDGGGTEAFF.